The 26 T cell receptor beta chains below all came from one sample that was sequenced in a study of healthy donors' naive CD4 and CD8 T cells (dated by TCRdb to between 2014 and 2016). Sequencing took place on a 454 GS FLX Titanium. A previously published linear amplification protocol was used to build TCR libraries from approximately 450 ng of total RNA. TCRdb reprocessed the public reads (quality trimming at Q25 with fastp, clone calling with MiXCR) and kept in-frame beta chains. Each CDR3 protein appears once, grouped with its most common genes and DNA. The sample includes around 200,000 distinct CDR3 sequences, with around three quarters observed a single time. The ten biggest clones cover roughly 2.3% of the sample. Sequenced: naive CD4+ and CD8+ T cells sorted from blood, pooled from several donors. In the paper's terms, the cell subset or site label means: FACS-sorted naive CD4+ (CD45RO-CD45RA+) and naive CD8+ (CD45RA+CD27bright) T cells. Receptors were obtained from a pool of human donors in good health; the sample pools cells from several healthy donors.

This clonotype was seen only a few times. The DNA for the CDR3 is TGCGCCAGCAGCCTCGATGCGGATGGCTACACCTTC. Its translation is CASSLDADGYTF. The J gene is TRBJ1-2, the V gene TRBV5-1; D gene ambiguous. The CDR3 contains 12 residues. V gave up 4 bases and J gave up 6 bases, with 10 bases separating them. Germline CDR1 reads SGHRS; CDR2 reads YFSETQ.

V usage is TRBV29-1 and J usage is TRBJ1-1; no clear D gene. The CDR3 spans 12 residues. The V gene lost 0 bases and the J gene lost 5 bases, with 7 bases spanning the gap. The V gene's germline CDR1 is SQVTM and CDR2 ANQGSEA. CDR3 coding DNA: TGCAGCGTTGAAGACGTGGGAACTGAAGCTTTCTTT. Translation gives CSVEDVGTEAFF. The whole variable domain, remainder taken from reference TRBV29-1 and TRBJ1-1, is SAVISQKPSRDICQRGTSLTIQCQVDSQVTMMFWYRQQPGQSLTLIATANQGSEATYESGFVIDKFPISRPNLTFSTLTVSNMSPEDSSIYLCSVEDVGTEAFFGQGTRLTVV.

There are a few counts of this clonotype. The genes are TRBV6-5 and TRBJ2-3, with D possibly being TRBD2 (5 bases). Germline V gene sequence: CDR1 MNHEY, CDR2 SVGAGI. The CDR3 runs to 16 residues. V lost 6 bases and J lost 0, with 16 bases in between. For the CDR3, the DNA is TGTGCCAGCAGAGGACTGGCTTCTTCTAGCACAGATACGCAGTATTTT. Residues: CASRGLASSSTDTQYF.

This chain joins TRBV29-1 and TRBJ1-5; D call uncertain. This CDR3 has 13 residues. CDR1 SQVTM and CDR2 ANQGSEA come from the germline V gene. V dropped 6 bases and J dropped 6 bases, with 15 bases sitting between them. This CDR3 is CSVLYRNGQPQHF. Written as DNA, the CDR3 is TGCAGCGTCCTGTACAGAAACGGTCAGCCCCAGCATTTT.

The sample holds a few counts of this clonotype. The V call is TRBV29-1, the J call TRBJ2-7, with D hard to call. Per the germline V gene, CDR1 is SQVTM and CDR2 is ANQGSEA. V lost 3 bases to trimming and J lost 3 bases, with 6 bases between them. The CDR3 spans 11 residues. CDR3 bases: TGCAGCGTTGAGATTGACTACGAGCAGTACTTC. Its protein product is CSVEIDYEQYF.

The chain uses TRBV27 and TRBJ2-3; D possibly corresponds to TRBD2 (5 bases). Trimming removed 7 bases at V and 3 bases at J, with 11 bases between. This CDR3 comprises 13 residues. Germline V gene data show CDR1 as MNHEY and CDR2 as SMNVEV (reference sequence). The CDR3 nucleotides read TGTGCCAGCACCCCGGGCGGGACAGATACGCAGTATTTT. Protein: CASTPGGTDTQYF.

This sequence joins TRBV13 and TRBJ2-7, with D maybe TRBD2 (6 bases). CDR1 is PRHDT, CDR2 FYEKMQ, per germline (reference sequence). V was clipped by 6 bases and J by 6 bases, with 12 bases between them. The CDR3 contains 12 residues. CDR3 in DNA: TGTGCCAGCAGTTTTCAAGCGGGCGAGCAGTACTTC. This codes for CASSFQAGEQYF.

The chain joins TRBV6-5 to TRBJ2-1; D remains unclear. The length of the CDR3 is 13 residues. Germline-derived CDR1 and CDR2 are MNHEY and SVGAGI. Trimming shortened V by 5 bases and J by 0 bases, and 5 bases separated the two germline ends. The CDR3 DNA follows: TGTGCCAGCAGTATGGGCTCCTACAATGAGCAGTTCTTC. As protein: CASSMGSYNEQFF.

This chain connects TRBV11-2 to TRBJ2-6; tentatively, D is TRBD2 (5 bases). Trimming took 3 bases from V and 1 from J, leaving 13 bases between them. Germline V gives CDR1 SGHAT, CDR2 FQNNGV. This CDR3 spans 17 amino acids. This chain's CDR3 is CASSFPDYLSGANVLTF. The CDR3 DNA sequence: TGTGCCAGCAGCTTCCCAGACTACCTTTCTGGGGCCAACGTCCTGACTTTC.

The count of this clonotype is one. This rearrangement joins TRBV2 to TRBJ1-1; D is uncertain. V dropped 5 bases and J dropped 6 bases, with 10 bases sitting between them. Germline lookup yields CDR1 SNHLY and CDR2 FYNNEI. This CDR3 spans 12 amino acids. The CDR3 bases are TGTGCCAGCAGTCAGGTTGCCCCTGAAGCTTTCTTT. Encoded protein: CASSQVAPEAFF.

The chain combines TRBV15 with TRBJ2-3; D may be TRBD1 (5 bases). V shed 3 bases and J shed 4 bases, with 14 bases lying between them. The CDR3 runs to 15 residues. The germline gives CDR1 LNHNV, CDR2 YYDKDF (reference sequence). CDR3 sequence (DNA): TGTGCCACCAGCAGGACCCCAGGGCTTCCAGATACGCAGTATTTT. Its translation: CATSRTPGLPDTQYF.

The CDR3 is CSVGKGRSQEQYF. The DNA for the CDR3 is TGCAGCGTTGGAAAGGGCCGATCTCAGGAGCAGTACTTC. The genes are TRBV29-1 and TRBJ2-7; D remains ambiguous. V shed 4 bases and J shed 7 bases, with 17 bases lying between them. The germline gives CDR1 SQVTM, CDR2 ANQGSEA. This CDR3 has 13 amino acids.

This rearrangement joins TRBV29-1 to TRBJ1-2; no firm D call. Trimming left V 4 bases short and J 8 bases short, with 17 bases between. Germline loops: CDR1 SQVTM, CDR2 ANQGSEA. The CDR3 covers 13 residues. The CDR3 nucleotides read TGCAGCGTTGGGGTAAACCCGCCCCGAGGCTACACCTTC. Amino acid sequence: CSVGVNPPRGYTF.

This chain joins TRBV5-4 and TRBJ2-7; TRBD2 matches 11 bases. The CDR3 runs to 15 residues. J lost 6 bases, V lost 0 bases, and 5 bases had no gene match. Germline values: CDR1 SGHNT, CDR2 YYREEE (reference sequence). CDR3 residues: CASSLELAGVVEQYF. The CDR3 nucleotides are TGTGCCAGCAGCTTGGAACTAGCGGGAGTGGTCGAGCAGTACTTC.

This clonotype was counted a few times. The chain uses TRBV29-1 and TRBJ2-1, with 10 bases lining up with TRBD2. The V gene's germline CDR1 is SQVTM and CDR2 ANQGSEA. The CDR3 is 14 amino acids. V shed 3 bases, J shed 4 bases, and the junction held 3 bases outside the gene matches. CDR3 loop: CSVDRTSGYNEQFF. Written as DNA, the CDR3 is TGCAGCGTTGATAGGACTAGCGGTTACAATGAGCAGTTCTTC.

CDR3 amino acids: CASRLSADSFNQPQHF. The CDR3 bases are TGTGCCAGCAGACTGTCGGCAGACAGCTTCAATCAGCCCCAGCATTTT. V is TRBV6-1 and J is TRBJ1-5; D possibly corresponds to TRBD1 (5 bases). Per germline, CDR1 MNHNS and CDR2 SASEGT. The V gene lost 6 bases and the J gene lost 3 bases, with 18 bases spanning the gap. The length of the CDR3 is 16 residues.

The chain couples TRBV29-1 to TRBJ1-1; unclear D gene. In germline, CDR1 is SQVTM, CDR2 ANQGSEA. The CDR3 has 10 amino acids. V was pared by 7 bases and J by 3 bases, with 6 bases between. CDR3 region: CSAYDTEAFF. The CDR3 nucleotides are TGCAGCGCCTACGACACTGAAGCTTTCTTT.

This sequence joins TRBV19 and TRBJ2-1, with 7 bases aligning to TRBD2. The CDR3 covers 16 residues. The germline CDR1 and CDR2 sequences are LNHDA and SQIVND (reference sequence). Losses at the gene ends were 3 bases for V and 4 bases for J; bases not matched to a gene: 9. The CDR3 DNA reads TGTGCCAGTAGTATGGACGGGCTAGCGGAGTACAATGAGCAGTTCTTC. Protein product: CASSMDGLAEYNEQFF.

The rearrangement links TRBV20-1 to TRBJ1-3; TRBD1 agrees at 10 bases. The CDR3 is 14 residues long. The germline V gene has CDR1 DFQATT and CDR2 SNEGSKA (reference sequence). V shed 5 bases, J shed 8 bases, and the junction held 9 bases outside the gene matches. CDR3 region: CSADVTGGRHTIYF. CDR3 coding DNA: TGCAGTGCTGATGTGACAGGGGGCCGACACACCATATATTTT.

V usage is TRBV27 and J usage is TRBJ2-3; TRBD2 matches 7 bases. V was clipped by 5 bases and J by 5 bases; unmatched bases: 13. CDR1 is MNHEY and CDR2 is SMNVEV in the germline V gene (reference sequence). The CDR3 sequence is 16 residues long. The CDR3 region has the DNA TGTGCCAGCAGTGGACCGGGACTAAGCCATAAAGATACGCAGTATTTT. As protein: CASSGPGLSHKDTQYF.

The chain couples TRBV19 to TRBJ2-5; either TRBD1 or TRBD2 may supply D (6 bases each). Trimming left V 7 bases short and J 0 bases short, with 24 bases between. The CDR3 has 18 residues. Germline CDR1 is LNHDA and CDR2 is SQIVND (reference sequence). The CDR3 coding sequence is TGTGCCAGTAACGGGGGCGCGGGAAAGGTTTCGTACCAAGAGACCCAGTACTTC. It is translated as CASNGGAGKVSYQETQYF.

This sequence joins TRBV27 and TRBJ1-5; no firm D call. Germline CDR1 and CDR2: MNHEY and SMNVEV (reference sequence). The CDR3 spans 13 residues. V was cut by 6 bases and J by 4 bases, with 10 bases left in between. The CDR3 region is CASSKRENQPQHF. The CDR3 DNA follows: TGTGCCAGCAGCAAGAGGGAGAATCAGCCCCAGCATTTT.

The chain is built from TRBV11-2 and TRBJ2-1; 9 bases map to TRBD1. V lost 3 bases and J lost 8; bases outside the gene matches: 17. Looked up from germline, CDR1 is SGHAT and CDR2 is FQNNGV. This CDR3 is built from 18 residues. CDR3 in DNA: TGTGCCAGCAGCTTGATTCCCCACACCGGGACAGGGATACATGAGCAGTTCTTC. Translated: CASSLIPHTGTGIHEQFF.

V gene TRBV11-2 combines with J gene TRBJ2-1; 11 nucleotides line up with TRBD2. The germline V gene encodes CDR1 SGHAT and CDR2 FQNNGV. With 6 bases clipped from V and 0 bases from J, the junction kept 4 bases outside the gene matches. The length of the CDR3 is 16 residues. CDR3 protein: CASRSLAGGSYNEQFF. CDR3 sequence (DNA): TGTGCCAGCAGAAGTCTAGCGGGGGGCTCCTACAATGAGCAGTTCTTC.

This clonotype appeared a single time. The chain has TRBV6-2 or TRBV6-3 and TRBJ2-7; D is unresolved. Germline-derived CDR1 and CDR2 are MNHEY and SVGEGT. Between the trimmed V and J ends, which lost 2 bases and 5 bases, there was a span of 10 bases. The CDR3 length is 13 residues. For the CDR3, the DNA is TGTGCCAGCAGTTACCGGCGTCCCAACGAGCAGTACTTC. It specifies CASSYRRPNEQYF.

For this clonotype: A read error may produce the germline difference seen at one junction end. This sequence joins TRBV6-1 and TRBJ1-6; no clear D gene. Germline V gives CDR1 MNHNS, CDR2 SASEGT. The CDR3 extends over 15 amino acids. The CDR3 DNA reads as TGCGCCAGCAGTAAGGAGGTCGACTATAATTCACCCCTCCACTTT. Translating it yields CASSKEVDYNSPLHF.